These 8 T cell receptor beta chains came from one sample sequenced in a study of cytomegalovirus exposure and HLA in healthy donors. Use of 60 Vbeta and 13 Jbeta primers characterized the PCR. The data were produced by immunoSEQ multiplex PCR, yet TCRdb's version contains in-frame clones alone and is incomplete. The repertoire includes some 150,000 clones, roughly 80% of them detected once, and about 4.5% sits in the top ten. The material sequenced was PBMCs. The receptors stem from a man aged 35 to 55 in good health and CMV-seronegative.

The V and J genes are TRBV12-5 and TRBJ2-5, with TRBD2 matching over 8 bases. The CDR3 totals 17 residues. V lost 4 bases and J lost 5; bases outside the gene matches: 15. Germline loops: CDR1 LGHNT, CDR2 FRNRAP. The CDR3 spells CASGSGKGISGDETQYF. In nucleotides, the CDR3 is TGTGCTAGTGGTTCCGGGAAGGGAATTAGCGGGGATGAGACCCAGTACTTC.

The rearrangement uses TRBV4-2 and TRBJ1-4; 8 bases line up with TRBD1. Germline CDR1 is LGHNA and CDR2 is YNFKEQ. There are 17 residues in the CDR3. J lost 10 bases, V lost 2 bases, and 15 bases had no gene match. This CDR3 reads CASSQTAGGAEAGKLFF. The CDR3 nucleotides are TGTGCCAGCAGCCAAACCGCAGGGGGCGCGGAGGCAGGAAAACTGTTTTTT.

This clone was seen a handful of times. The chain has TRBV9 and TRBJ1-4; 9 bases line up with TRBD1. CDR3 length: 18 amino acids. Germline V gives CDR1 SGDLS, CDR2 YYNGEE. Unmatched junction bases numbered 6, after V lost 0 bases and J lost 0 bases. Written as DNA, the CDR3 is TGTGCCAGCAGCGTAGGGCGGACAGGGGATGCAACTAATGAAAAACTGTTTTTT. This encodes CASSVGRTGDATNEKLFF.

The chain has TRBV6-1 and TRBJ2-5, with 8 bases identical to TRBD2. Germline assignment: CDR1 MNHNS and CDR2 SASEGT. CDR3 size: 15 residues. Unmatched junction bases numbered 7, after V lost 6 bases and J lost 1 base. CDR3 sequence reads: CASSTYRGGQETQYF. The CDR3 DNA reads as TGTGCCAGCAGCACATACCGGGGGGGCCAAGAGACCCAGTACTTC.

The chain employs TRBV6-1 and TRBJ2-7; unclear D gene. V was clipped by 7 bases and J by 3 bases, with 13 bases between them. Per the germline V gene, CDR1 is MNHNS and CDR2 is SASEGT. The CDR3 contains 13 residues. The CDR3 DNA reads TGTGCCAGCATGAACACAATTGGCTACGAGCAGTACTTC. Protein sequence: CASMNTIGYEQYF.

The chain is built from TRBV12-5 and TRBJ2-1; 7 bases are shared with TRBD2. Germline V lookup: CDR1 LGHNT, CDR2 FRNRAP. The trim removed 7 bases at V and 0 bases at J, leaving 6 bases unmatched. This CDR3 has 15 amino acids. CDR3 DNA: TGTGCTAGTGATGGGGGGGGGAGCTCCTACAATGAGCAGTTCTTC. It encodes CASDGGGSSYNEQFF.

This chain uses TRBV18 with TRBJ2-2, with no clear D. V lost 0 bases and J 4 bases, leaving 6 bases between the germline ends. The CDR3 is made up of 14 amino acids. Germline V gene sequence: CDR1 KGHSH, CDR2 LQKENI. The CDR3 DNA reads TGTGCCAGCTCACCACCGCAGTTCACCGGGGAGCTGTTTTTT. Amino acid sequence: CASSPPQFTGELFF.

This clone is a singleton in its sample. The V call is TRBV20-1, the J call TRBJ1-1; D is perhaps TRBD1 (6 bases). Germline V lookup: CDR1 DFQATT, CDR2 SNEGSKA (reference sequence). V was shortened by 4 bases and J by 6 bases, with 9 bases between the two germline ends. This CDR3 is built from 11 residues. The CDR3 loop is CSAKGQSEAFF. CDR3 DNA sequence: TGCAGTGCTAAAGGACAGTCTGAAGCTTTCTTT.